This T cell receptor beta chain was identified during a study of shared clonotypes between healthy human individuals. Assay used: immunoSEQ multiplex PCR; TCRdb lists only in-frame clones, some missing. The data hold some 2,000,000 clones, with about 94% observed a single time. This CDR3 has 17 residues. The clonotype comes from a man aged 18 to 35 in good health. The sequenced sample was naive CD4+ T cells sorted from blood. Subset defined: CD45RA+ positively selected. The chain recombines TRBV21-1 with TRBJ1-3; the D call of TRBD1 is as the table states it, not checked on the DNA. TRBV21-1 is recorded as a pseudogene. The CDR3 nucleotides are TGTGCCAGCAGTCAATGGTACAGGGGGCACCTCGTGAACACCATATATTTT. Translating it yields CASSQWYRGHLVNTIYF.